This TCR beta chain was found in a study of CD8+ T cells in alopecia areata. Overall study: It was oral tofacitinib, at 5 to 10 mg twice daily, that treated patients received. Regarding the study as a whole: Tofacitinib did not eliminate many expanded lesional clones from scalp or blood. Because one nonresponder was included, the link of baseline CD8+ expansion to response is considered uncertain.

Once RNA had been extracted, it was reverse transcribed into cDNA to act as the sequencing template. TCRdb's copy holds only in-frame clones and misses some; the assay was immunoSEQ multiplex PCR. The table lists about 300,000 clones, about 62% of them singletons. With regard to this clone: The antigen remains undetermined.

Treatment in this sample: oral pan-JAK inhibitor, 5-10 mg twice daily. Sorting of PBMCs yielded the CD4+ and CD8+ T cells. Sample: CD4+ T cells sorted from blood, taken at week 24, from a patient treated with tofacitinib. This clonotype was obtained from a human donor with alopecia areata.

For the CDR3, the DNA is TGTGCCAGCAGCTTCGGGGGAGTCGCATACAATGAGCAGTTCTTC. Protein: CASSFGGVAYNEQFF. The chain couples TRBV5-6 to TRBJ2-1; tentative D call: TRBD2 (6 bases). CDR1 is SGHDT and CDR2 is YYEEEE in the germline V gene. V lost 2 bases, J lost 4 bases, and 13 bases lay in between. The CDR3 consists of 15 residues.